This T cell receptor beta chain was found in a study of OX40 agonist ivuxolimab in advanced cancers. Study context: Treatment of patients was with ivuxolimab, an agonistic anti-OX40 (CD134) antibody. Having had anti-PD-1, anti-PD-L1 or anti-CTLA-4 therapy before was allowed, and under 50% had some.

TCRdb's table, derived via immunoSEQ multiplex PCR, lists solely in-frame clones and lacks some. The table lists more than 50,000 clones, 65% to 85% of them singletons. The germline gives CDR1 KGHSH, CDR2 LQKENI. This CDR3 comprises 14 residues. Trimming removed 1 base from V and 3 bases from J, with 9 bases in between. This material consisted of CD4+ or CD8+ T cells sorted from blood, taken in a trial of the OX40 agonist ivuxolimab. The receptor was derived from an adult with an advanced solid tumor such as melanoma, head and neck, liver or kidney cancer. V and J are TRBV18 and TRBJ1-1; D unresolved. The DNA of the CDR3 is TGTGCCAGCTCACCACTGGCAGGCTACACTGAAGCTTTCTTT. Translation: CASSPLAGYTEAFF.